Below, 7 T cell receptor beta chains from the same sample are listed, as sequenced in a study of spatial heterogeneity in lung cancer (dated by TCRdb to about 2019). The method was 5' RACE. This sample was sequenced with a NextSeq 500. TCRdb reran the public reads through fastp at Q25 and MiXCR, keeping productive beta chains. CDR3 protein sequences are deduplicated, and each keeps its most common genes and DNA. The sample contains 25,000 to 30,000 distinct CDR3 sequences, 4.5% to 7.5% of them found a single time. In total, the top ten clones hold 22% of the sample. Sample time point, as interpreted from the label and publication: blood at routine non-recurrence follow-up after resection. Without any cell sorting, TCR sequencing was performed on whole RNA extracted either from tumor and nontumor lung tissue or from cryopreserved PBMC samples. The material was PBMCs, obtained at follow-up. The origin of the receptors is a male donor with early-stage non-small cell lung cancer.

The sample holds many counts of this clonotype. V and J are TRBV29-1 and TRBJ2-3, with 10 bases aligning to TRBD1. J was trimmed by 3 bases and V by 8 bases; bases with no gene match: 8. The length of the CDR3 is 14 residues. The germline CDR1 and CDR2 sequences are SQVTM and ANQGSEA. CDR3 DNA sequence: TGCAGCCATATGACAGGGGGCAGGACAGATACGCAGTATTTT. Translating it yields CSHMTGGRTDTQYF.

This clonotype was observed at least ten times. V usage is TRBV5-1 and J usage is TRBJ1-2; 12 bases agree with TRBD1. From germline, CDR1 is SGHRS and CDR2 YFSETQ. The V and J ends lost 4 bases and 8 bases, in that order; junction bases with no gene match: 6. This CDR3 spans 14 amino acids. CDR3: CASSPGTGGLGYTF. In DNA, the CDR3 is TGCGCCAGCAGCCCCGGGACAGGGGGCCTCGGCTACACCTTC.

This clonotype was counted at least ten times. The rearrangement joins TRBV7-9 to TRBJ1-1; D call uncertain. Germline V gene sequence: CDR1 SEHNR, CDR2 FQNEAQ (reference sequence). V was cut by 5 bases and J by 6 bases, with 10 bases left in between. This CDR3 has 12 amino acids. The CDR3 DNA is TGTGCCAGCAGCCTAGTGGGCTCTGAAGCTTTCTTT. It translates to CASSLVGSEAFF.

The sample holds many counts of this clonotype. The chain combines TRBV18 with TRBJ2-6; D call uncertain. The CDR3 contains 14 residues. Germline CDR1 and CDR2: KGHSH and LQKENI. The germline V and J ends were trimmed by 4 bases and 0 bases, with 4 bases remaining between them. The CDR3, as DNA: TGTGCCAGCTCACAGAGCTCTGGGGCCAACGTCCTGACTTTC. Protein sequence: CASSQSSGANVLTF. The full variable domain, rest sourced from reference TRBV18 and TRBJ2-6, is NAGVMQNPRHLVRRRGQEARLRCSPMKGHSHVYWYRQLPEEGLKFMVYLQKENIIDESGMPKERFSAEFPKEGPSILRIQQVVRGDSAAYFCASSQSSGANVLTFGAGSRLTVL.

Many counts were recorded for this clonotype. This chain links TRBV7-2 with TRBJ1-2; no clear D. CDR3 length: 13 amino acids. The V end lost 1 base, the J end lost 4 bases, and 7 bases lay between the germline ends. Germline V gene sequence: CDR1 SGHTA, CDR2 FQGNSA. Here the CDR3 reads CASSLDPLYGYTF. The DNA for the CDR3 is TGTGCCAGCAGCTTAGACCCTCTCTATGGCTACACCTTC.

By frequency in the sample, this clonotype is medium-sized (0.01 to 0.1%). The chain couples TRBV9 to TRBJ1-1, with D unclear. The V end lost 3 bases, the J end lost 2 bases, and 20 bases lay between the germline ends. This CDR3 spans 17 amino acids. Germline CDR1 and CDR2: SGDLS and YYNGEE. CDR3 in DNA: TGTGCCAGCAGCGGATCTCCGGAGGGCCCCCTTAACACTGAAGCTTTCTTT. Translated, it gives CASSGSPEGPLNTEAFF.

The chain combines TRBV5-8 with TRBJ1-4; TRBD1 is a possible D gene (6 bases). The CDR3 sequence is 15 residues long. V was pared by 5 bases and J by 6 bases, with 17 bases between. The germline CDR1 and CDR2 sequences are SGHTS and YDEGEE. The CDR3 coding sequence is TGTGCCAGCAGTGCGGGGGGCCGAGCCTATGAAAAACTGTTTTTT. Its translation: CASSAGGRAYEKLFF.